This TCR beta chain originates from a study of shared clonotypes between healthy human individuals. Genomic DNA per cell subset filled all wells of several immunoSEQ plates. Clones were read by immunoSEQ multiplex PCR, and TCRdb kept only the in-frame ones, dropping some. The sample yields around 510,000 clones, roughly 72% seen once. This CDR3 is built from 14 residues. Trimming took 3 bases from V and 1 from J, leaving 8 bases between them. Germline CDR1 reads KGHSH; CDR2 reads LQKENI. Sequencing was performed on PBMCs. This clonotype was sampled from a woman aged 40 to 55 in good health. Some clones in this sample may be carry-over from other donors' samples. The chain joins TRBV18 to TRBJ2-3; D unresolved. In DNA, the CDR3 is TGTGCCAGCTCACCCCGGCTAGGCACAGATACGCAGTATTTT. Translating gives CASSPRLGTDTQYF.